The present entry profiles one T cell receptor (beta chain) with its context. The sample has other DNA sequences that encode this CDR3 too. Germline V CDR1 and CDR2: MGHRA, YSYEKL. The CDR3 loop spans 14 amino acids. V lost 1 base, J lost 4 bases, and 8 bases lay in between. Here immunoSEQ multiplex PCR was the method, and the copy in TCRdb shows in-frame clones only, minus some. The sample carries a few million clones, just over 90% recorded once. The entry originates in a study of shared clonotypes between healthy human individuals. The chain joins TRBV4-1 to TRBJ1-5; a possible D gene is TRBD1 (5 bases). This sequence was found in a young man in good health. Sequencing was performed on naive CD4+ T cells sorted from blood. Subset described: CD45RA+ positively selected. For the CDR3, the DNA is TGCGCCAGCAGCCAAGTCAGGGCGAATCAGCCCCAGCATTTT. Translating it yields CASSQVRANQPQHF.